This T cell receptor beta chain was sequenced for a study of blood T cells in healthy people across ages. As for this clonotype: The junction and the germline gene differ at one end; a read error may be behind it.

Together with a sample-barcoded 5' primer, a J-beta primer mix was included in a second PCR lasting about 6 to 11 cycles. TCRdb reprocessed the 5' RACE reads via MiXCR and lists one record per CDR3 protein. The data show approximately 1.5 million distinct CDR3 sequences, 30% to 40% seen once. The CDR3 runs to 18 residues. Germline V gene sequence: CDR1 KGHSH, CDR2 LQKENI. Material: blood. The chain has TRBV18 and TRBJ2-1, with 10 bases lining up with TRBD2. The origin of this receptor is a woman aged 25 to 39 in good health. CDR3 protein: CASSPPDLAGATYDEQFF. In DNA, the CDR3 is TGTGCCAGCTCACCACCGGACCTAGCGGGGGCAACCTACGATGAGCAGTTCTTC.